The 8 T cell receptor beta chains below come from one sample, sequenced in a study of CXCR3-negative and CXCR3-positive naive CD8 T cells. Each TRB cDNA library was prepared by 5' RACE (with UMI labels). TCRdb reworked the 5' RACE reads into one entry per CDR3 protein, no DNA. The sample table includes around 26,000 distinct CDR3 sequences. Sequenced: naive CXCR3- CD8+ T cells from blood. The subset: CD45RO-CCR7+CD27+CD95- naive CD8+ T cells lacking CXCR3 (TNR3-). Every receptor here comes from a human donor in good health. Some clones in this sample may be carry-over from other donors' samples.

The rearrangement uses TRBV6-2 or TRBV6-3 and TRBJ2-1; the TCRdb D gene call, TRBD2, has no DNA to confirm it. The CDR3 sequence is 17 residues long. Germline V gives CDR1 MNHEY, CDR2 SVGEGT. The CDR3 sequence: CASSYPTSGGNYNEQFF.

V is TRBV12-3 or TRBV12-4 and J is TRBJ2-1; there is no DNA to check the TCRdb D call of TRBD2. The CDR3 length is 16 residues. CDR3 amino acids: CASSPASGSGYNEQFF.

The chain recombines TRBV29-1 with TRBJ2-7; the TCRdb call, TRBD2, lacks DNA for checking. Germline assignment: CDR1 SQVTM and CDR2 ANQGSEA. The CDR3 is 16 amino acids. CDR3 sequence reads: CSVEESGLAGVYEQYF.

The chain joins TRBV21-1 to TRBJ2-1; TCRdb designates TRBD1, a call that cannot be tested without DNA. TRBV21-1 corresponds to a pseudogene. The CDR3 length is 15 residues. The CDR3 here is CASSKGQGSYNEQFF.

The chain joins TRBV28 to TRBJ2-4. Germline loops: CDR1 MDHEN, CDR2 SYDVKM. The CDR3 has 15 residues. The CDR3: CASSAPQITQNIQYF. Full variable domain (remainder filled in from reference TRBV28 and TRBJ2-4): DVKVTQSSRYLVKRTGEKVFLECVQDMDHENMFWYRQDPGLGLRLIYFSYDVKMKEKGDIPEGYSVSREKKERFSLILESASTNQTSMYLCASSAPQITQNIQYFGAGTRLSVL.

The chain is built from TRBV7-8 and TRBJ2-3; TCRdb gives TRBD1 as the D gene, but with no DNA this cannot be confirmed. Germline V gives CDR1 SGHVS, CDR2 FQNEAQ. The CDR3 contains 15 residues. The CDR3 spells CASHRGSISTDTQYF. Filled out from reference TRBV7-8 and TRBJ2-3, the complete variable domain reads GAGVSQSPRYKVAKRGQDVALRCDPISGHVSLFWYQQALGQGPEFLTYFQNEAQLDKSGLPSDRFFAERPEGSVSTLKIQRTQQEDSAVYLCASHRGSISTDTQYFGPGTRLTVL.

J is TRBJ2-1 and V is TRBV4-3; TCRdb designates TRBD1, a call that cannot be tested without DNA. Germline V gene lookup returns CDR1 LGHNA and CDR2 YSLEER. The CDR3 extends over 17 amino acids. CDR3 protein: CASSQDRTGPSYNEQFF.

This sequence joins TRBV6-2 or TRBV6-3 and TRBJ2-7. CDR1 is MNHEY, CDR2 SVGEGT, per germline. This CDR3 is 11 amino acids long. CDR3: CASSYAIEQYF.